These T cell receptor beta chains were read from a single sample in a study of shared clonotypes between healthy human individuals. Generated by immunoSEQ multiplex PCR, the TCRdb table keeps only in-frame clones and is missing some. The sample holds 2 million to 2.5 million clones, 85% to 95% seen once. Sequenced material: naive CD4+ T cells sorted from blood. The receptors shown here come from a man aged 18 to 35 in good health. CDR3s include the opening cysteine and the closing phenylalanine or tryptophan.

TRBV5-1	15	TRBJ1-5	CASSPNTGDNQPQHF
TRBV6-5	14	TRBJ2-5	CASSVGPLQETQYF
TRBV11-2	15	TRBJ2-3	CASSLPGTSTDTQYF
TRBV29-1	15	TRBJ1-3	CSVESLPSSGNTIYF
TRBV28	16	TRBJ1-6	CASNNPGTLPNSPLHF
TRBV6-1	14	TRBJ1-1	CASRVPGQNTEAFF
TRBV4-3	15	TRBJ2-2	CASSQGVTNTGELFF
TRBV5-6	17	TRBJ1-5	CASSRQGVSYSNQPQHF
TRBV4-3	16	TRBJ2-3	CASSQETGARTDTQYF
TRBV10-2	13	TRBJ2-3	CASSEPPGDTQYF
TRBV11-2	14	TRBJ2-7	CASSSFGTNYEQYF
TRBV20-1	11	TRBJ2-7	CSLKRDYEQYF
TRBV11-3	14	TRBJ2-3	CASSRDSLTDTQYF
TRBV6-5	16	TRBJ2-3	CASSYSRGGSADTQYF
TRBV30	15	TRBJ2-2	CASAGQGGGPGELFF
TRBV6-1	12	TRBJ1-2	CASSEGSYGYTF
TRBV7-9	15	TRBJ1-6	CASSAQGADNSPLHF
TRBV5-6	14	TRBJ1-3	CASSLAGTGNTIYF
TRBV4-3	14	TRBJ2-1	CASSPGADYNEQFF
TRBV4-1	13	TRBJ1-2	CASSQEDRYGYTF
TRBV2	16	TRBJ2-3	CASSALTSGRTDTQYF
TRBV28	15	TRBJ2-3	CASSSPEAGEDTQYF
TRBV7-2	16	TRBJ2-3	CASSSRTIRSTDTQYF
TRBV2	13	TRBJ1-1	CASSQNRDTEAFF
TRBV13	14	TRBJ2-7	CASSLKTVTYEQYF
TRBV5-1	13	TRBJ2-1	CASSLDGLPGVFF